Below, 7 T cell receptor beta chains from the same sample are listed, as sequenced in a study of Graves' ophthalmopathy and Graves' hyperthyroidism. The authors amplified TCR beta CDR3 regions, and they did so from RNA transcripts for repertoire sequencing. RT-PCR in the first round used HTBI primers; a second-round multiplex PCR followed. TCRdb fed the multiplex PCR reads into MiXCR, producing one record per CDR3 protein. The table has about 740,000 distinct CDR3 sequences, 40% seen once. Specimen: peripheral blood. Receptor source: an adult man with Graves' ophthalmopathy.

This chain connects TRBV7-9 to TRBJ2-7; no firm D call. Trimming took off 3 bases at V and 2 bases at J, with 17 bases between the two ends. This CDR3 has 16 residues. From germline, CDR1 is SEHNR and CDR2 FQNEAQ (reference sequence). The CDR3 nucleotides read TGTGCCAGCAGCTTGATCCTAACGGGTGGGGCCTACGAGCAGTACTTC. This sequence encodes CASSLILTGGAYEQYF.

The genes are TRBV9 and TRBJ2-7; D is perhaps TRBD2 (5 bases). The CDR3 consists of 17 residues. The ends were cut back, 0 bases at V and 2 bases at J, with 18 bases in the middle. Per germline, CDR1 SGDLS and CDR2 YYNGEE. The CDR3 sequence is CASSVGSSAGRTYEQYF. The DNA for the CDR3 is TGTGCCAGCAGCGTAGGGAGTAGCGCGGGTCGGACCTACGAGCAGTACTTC. The full variable domain, in which reference TRBV9 and TRBJ2-7 provide the parts outside the CDR3, is DSGVTQTPKHLITATGQRVTLRCSPRSGDLSVYWYQQSLDQGLQFLIQYYNGEERAKGNILERFSAQQFPDLHSELNLSSLELGDSALYFCASSVGSSAGRTYEQYFGPGTRLTVT.

There are many counts of this clonotype. The rearrangement uses TRBV29-1 and TRBJ2-7; 7 nucleotides agree with TRBD2. This CDR3 is built from 14 residues. Germline CDR1 reads SQVTM; CDR2 reads ANQGSEA. Trimming at V came to 7 bases and at J to 4 bases, leaving 13 bases not matched to a gene. This CDR3 is CSDVRLAIMYEQYF. CDR3 nucleotide sequence: TGCAGCGATGTGAGACTAGCTATCATGTACGAGCAGTACTTC.

This clonotype was seen at least ten times. This chain uses TRBV2 with TRBJ1-6, with 9 bases lining up with TRBD1. CDR3 size: 13 residues. Germline-derived CDR1 and CDR2 are SNHLY and FYNNEI. Losses at the gene ends were 8 bases for V and 7 bases for J; bases not matched to a gene: 3. The CDR3, as DNA: TGTGCCAGCCAGGGACAGGGAAATTCACCCCTCCACTTT. It yields the protein CASQGQGNSPLHF.

Remarks on this clonotype: The junction does not match germline at one end; this may be a read error. The gene calls are TRBV5-6 and TRBJ2-3, with D unclear. Germline CDR1 SGHDT, CDR2 YYEEEE. This CDR3 comprises 14 residues. CDR3 loop: CASSLSAAQKTQDF. The CDR3 DNA is TGTGCCAGCAGCTTGTCGGCAGCCCAGAAGACGCAGGATTTT.

This rearrangement joins TRBV19 to TRBJ1-5; D is perhaps TRBD1 (5 bases). This CDR3 is 15 amino acids long. V lost 3 bases and J lost 0, with 9 bases in between. The V gene's germline CDR1 is LNHDA and CDR2 SQIVND (reference sequence). As DNA, the CDR3 is TGTGCCAGTAGTATGGGACGGCTTAGCAATCAGCCCCAGCATTTT. Amino acids: CASSMGRLSNQPQHF. Combining the CDR3 with reference TRBV19 and TRBJ1-5 gives the whole variable domain DGGITQSPKYLFRKEGQNVTLSCEQNLNHDAMYWYRQDPGQGLRLIYYSQIVNDFQKGDIAEGYSVSREKKESFPLTVTSAQKNPTAFYLCASSMGRLSNQPQHFGDGTRLSIL.

As concerns this clonotype: A junction boundary mismatches the germline segment, possibly from a read error. This chain uses TRBV7-9 with TRBJ2-7, with D tentatively TRBD1 (5 bases). The CDR3 runs to 14 residues. The germline CDR1 and CDR2 sequences are SEHNR and FQNEAQ (reference sequence). CDR3 region: CASSFQGDSYGQYF. The CDR3 DNA sequence: TGCGCCAGCAGCTTCCAGGGTGACTCCTACGGGCAGTACTTC.